This T cell receptor beta chain comes out of a study of CD8+ T cells in alopecia areata. The sample holds a few counts of this clone. cDNA serving as the sequencing template came from extracted, reverse transcribed RNA. TCRdb keeps only in-frame clones here, not all; method: immunoSEQ multiplex PCR. The sample consists of 190,000 or so clones, around 58% of them appearing once. Treatment specified: oral pan-JAK inhibitor, 5-10 mg twice daily. This CDR3 has 13 residues. From germline, CDR1 is SGDLS and CDR2 YYNGEE. Deletions cut 4 bases from V and 0 bases from J, with 7 bases between. Source: CD8+ T cells sorted from blood, taken at week 24, from a patient treated with tofacitinib. The V and J genes are TRBV9 and TRBJ2-5; TRBD1 might be the D (6 bases). This clonotype was sampled from a human donor with alopecia areata. The CDR3: CASSRDNQETQYF. CDR3 DNA: TGTGCCAGCAGCAGGGACAACCAAGAGACCCAGTACTTC.